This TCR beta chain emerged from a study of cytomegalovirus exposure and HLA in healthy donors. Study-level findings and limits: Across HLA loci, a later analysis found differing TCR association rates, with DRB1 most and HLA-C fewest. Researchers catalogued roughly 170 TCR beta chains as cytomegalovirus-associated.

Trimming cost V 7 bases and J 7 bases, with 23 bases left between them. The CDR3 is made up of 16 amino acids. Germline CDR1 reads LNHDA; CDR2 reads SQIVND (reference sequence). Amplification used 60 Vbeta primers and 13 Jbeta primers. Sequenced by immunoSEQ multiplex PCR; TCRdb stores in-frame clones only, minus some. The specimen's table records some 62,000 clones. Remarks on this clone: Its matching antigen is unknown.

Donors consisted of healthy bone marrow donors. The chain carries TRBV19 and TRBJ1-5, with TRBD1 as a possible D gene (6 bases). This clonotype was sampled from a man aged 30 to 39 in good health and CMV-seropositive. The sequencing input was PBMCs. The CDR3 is CASTSPLGAGEQPQHF. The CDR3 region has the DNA TGTGCCAGTACCTCCCCTCTGGGGGCAGGGGAACAGCCCCAGCATTTT.